This is a list of T cell receptor beta chains from one sample in a study of blood T cells in healthy people across ages. TCRdb called the 5' RACE reads again in MiXCR, with one record for every CDR3 protein. The sample consists of 800,000 to 950,000 distinct CDR3 sequences, 25% to 30% of them appearing once. Separately, the same data were catalogued under a study of T cells of mothers and their children.

Specimen: blood. These receptors came from a woman aged 40 to 50 in good health. Each CDR3 is given with its conserved first and last residue. A D gene is named only where the DNA matches it firmly. Not every row has a clone size; where given, it reads once, few, many or a size class.

clone_size j_call d_call v_call cdr3_nt cdr3_aa
few TRBJ1-6 TRBD1 TRBV7-3 TGTGTCAGCAGCGTGGGACAGTATAATTCACCCCTCCACTTT CVSSVGQYNSPLHF
. TRBJ1-2 . TRBV20-1 TGCAGTGCTAAGCCTGGTGCTTATGGCTACACCTTC CSAKPGAYGYTF
. TRBJ1-2 . TRBV2 TGTGCCAGCAGTGAAGGGCGTAGCAGCTATGGCTACACCTTC CASSEGRSSYGYTF
many TRBJ2-7 . TRBV6-2/TRBV6-3 TGTGCCAGCAGGAGGACAGAGCAATTCTACGAGCAGTACTTC CASRRTEQFYEQYF
many TRBJ1-2 . TRBV20-1 TGCAGTGCTAGAGGGACTACGGGAGCCTATGGCTACACCTTC CSARGTTGAYGYTF
once TRBJ1-5 . TRBV24-1 TGTGCCACCAGTGATGACAGTCTGAGCAATCAGCCCCAGCATTTT CATSDDSLSNQPQHF
many TRBJ1-2 . TRBV18 TGCGCCAGCAGCCAAGATCGGGCCACAAACTATGGCTACACCTTC CASSQDRATNYGYTF
. TRBJ2-3 . TRBV5-1 TGCGCCAGCAGCTTGGAACTCCCGAGACCGGATACGCAGTATTTT CASSLELPRPDTQYF
. TRBJ1-2 TRBD1 TRBV7-3 TGTGCCAGCAGCCCCCGGGGTAGCAGGGGGGGCTACACCTTC CASSPRGSRGGYTF
many TRBJ2-7 TRBD1 TRBV10-3 TGTGCCATCAAGGGACAGGACTCCTACGAGCAGTACTTC CAIKGQDSYEQYF
few TRBJ2-7 . TRBV5-5 TGTGCCAGCAGCTTGTTCGGATCCTACAAGCAGTACTTC CASSLFGSYKQYF
. TRBJ2-3 TRBD2 TRBV28 TGTGCCAGCACCCCTCCGGGACTAGCGGATACGCAGTATTTT CASTPPGLADTQYF
. TRBJ1-4 . TRBV12-3/TRBV12-4 TGTGCCAGCAGTTGGGGGTACCAAGGTGAAAAACTGTTTTTT CASSWGYQGEKLFF
many TRBJ2-7 TRBD2 TRBV7-2 TGTGCCAGCAGCACACCAGCCGGGGGGTTGATAGACCGTTCGGAGCAGTACTTC CASSTPAGGLIDRSEQYF
few TRBJ1-5 . TRBV15 TGTGCCACCAGCAGAGTATCCAGACTCAATCAGCCCCAGCATTTT CATSRVSRLNQPQHF
. TRBJ1-1 TRBD1 TRBV29-1 TGCAGCGTCAATGTAGGGACAGGCGGCACTGAAGCTTTCTTT CSVNVGTGGTEAFF
few TRBJ1-1 . TRBV18 TGTGCCAGCTCACCATACACTGCAATGAACACCGAAGCTTTCTTT CASSPYTAMNTEAFF
many TRBJ1-1 . TRBV10-3 TGTGCCATCAGTTCGGACGGGAACACTGAAGCTTTCTTT CAISSDGNTEAFF
. TRBJ1-4 . TRBV25-1 TGTGCCAGCAGTGAATATCCAGGGAGGCCTAATGAAAAACTGTTTTTT CASSEYPGRPNEKLFF
. TRBJ2-4 . TRBV6-6 TGTGCCAGCAGTTACTCGGCTGGGGGCAAAAACATTCAGTACTTC CASSYSAGGKNIQYF
. TRBJ1-5 . TRBV20-1 TGCAGTGCTAGAGAGGTGGTTCCCAACATAGTTCAGCCCCAGCATTTT CSAREVVPNIVQPQHF
many TRBJ2-1 . TRBV11-3 TGTGCCAGCAGCATCCAGACAGGATTTGGGTCCTACAATGAGCAGTTCTTC CASSIQTGFGSYNEQFF
. TRBJ2-2 . TRBV5-1 TGCGCCAGCAGCATACAGGGTACCGACACCGGGGAGCTGTTTTTT CASSIQGTDTGELFF
few TRBJ1-4 . TRBV15 TGTGCCACCAGCAGAGCCCTTGGAACCTCCGGCGGGAATAATGAAAAACTGTTTTTT CATSRALGTSGGNNEKLFF
. TRBJ2-3 TRBD1 TRBV28 TGTGCCAGCAGTCTCCGGACAGGATCTAGCACAGATACGCAGTATTTT CASSLRTGSSTDTQYF
. TRBJ1-5 TRBD1 TRBV28 TGTGCCAGCAGTTCCCCGGGGGGACAGTCTATCAATCAGCCCCAGCATTTT CASSSPGGQSINQPQHF
. TRBJ1-5 . TRBV12-3/TRBV12-4 TGTGCCAGCACCAACGGACGGCTTTACAATCAGCCCCAGCATTTT CASTNGRLYNQPQHF
. TRBJ2-1 . TRBV7-2 TGTGCCAGCAGCCTGTCACTCACTCTCTACGAGCAGTTCTTC CASSLSLTLYEQFF
few TRBJ2-2 . TRBV6-5 TGTGCCAGCGGGGGACTCATAGATGGCGGGGAGCTGTTTTTT CASGGLIDGGELFF
. TRBJ2-7 . TRBV2 TGTGCCAGCAGTGAACATTCCCTTTACGAGCAGTACTTC CASSEHSLYEQYF
. TRBJ2-1 TRBD2 TRBV12-3/TRBV12-4 TGTGCCAGCAGTTTGCCGGGAGGGCAGCCCTACAATGAGCAGTTCTTC CASSLPGGQPYNEQFF
once TRBJ2-1 . TRBV28 TGTGCCAGCACCGATCCAACGAGGTTGGCACACAATGGCTACAATGAGCAGTTCTTC CASTDPTRLAHNGYNEQFF
. TRBJ2-1 . TRBV5-1 TGCGCCAGCAGCTCCCCACAGGGAAACTACAATGAGCAGTTCTTC CASSSPQGNYNEQFF
once TRBJ1-1 . TRBV27 TGTGCCAGCAGTTTATACCCAGGGCCGATCGACACTGAAGCTTTCTTT CASSLYPGPIDTEAFF
. TRBJ2-5 . TRBV11-3 TGTGCCAGCAGCTCTCCCGAGAAGGAGACCCAGTACTTC CASSSPEKETQYF
few TRBJ2-7 . TRBV20-1 TGCAGTGCTAGGATCGGGGCCTCCTACAATGAGCAGTACTTC CSARIGASYNEQYF
few TRBJ2-2 . TRBV29-1 TGCAGCGCCCTACAGGGCACCGGGGAGCTGTTTTTT CSALQGTGELFF
few TRBJ2-1 TRBD2 TRBV29-1 TGCAGCGCCTTCTCGCGGGGGTTGGATGAGCAGTTCTTC CSAFSRGLDEQFF
few TRBJ2-4 TRBD2 TRBV11-2 TGTGCCAGCAGCTTAAATCGCGGGGGGCTCCAAGACATTCAGTACTTC CASSLNRGGLQDIQYF